Below are 15 T cell receptor beta chains sequenced from a single sample in a study of blood T cells in healthy people across ages. Together with a sample-barcoded 5' primer, a J-beta primer mix was included in a second PCR lasting about 6 to 12 cycles. TCRdb fed the 5' RACE reads into MiXCR, producing one record per CDR3 protein. The data hold about 1.1 million distinct CDR3 sequences, with more than 30% observed a single time. The sequenced sample was blood. These receptors all stem from a man aged 18 to 30 in good health.

The chain carries TRBV7-2 and TRBJ2-5; a weak D match, TRBD2 (7 bases). Germline V gives CDR1 SGHTA, CDR2 FQGNSA. With 7 bases removed from V and 3 bases from J, the gap between germline ends came to 21 bases. The CDR3 runs to 16 residues. DNA for the CDR3: TGTGCCAGCACCCCTTTGGGGGGGGGCCTAGAAGAGACCCAGTACTTC. Its translation is CASTPLGGGLEETQYF.

This chain links TRBV20-1 with TRBJ1-2; maybe TRBD1 (6 bases). V was cut by 1 base and J by 6 bases, with 9 bases left in between. Germline V lookup: CDR1 DFQATT, CDR2 SNEGSKA (reference sequence). The CDR3 length is 12 residues. The CDR3: CSARGGADGYTF. CDR3 sequence (DNA): TGCAGTGCTAGAGGGGGGGCCGATGGCTACACCTTC.

The gene calls are TRBV7-2 and TRBJ1-4; D uncertain. CDR3 length equals 16 residues. The V gene's germline CDR1 is SGHTA and CDR2 FQGNSA. Trimming pared 5 bases from V and 1 base from J, leaving 14 bases between. The CDR3 spells CASSTKSRRTNEKLFF. The CDR3 coding sequence is TGTGCCAGCAGCACAAAGTCCAGGAGAACTAATGAAAAACTGTTTTTT.

This clonotype was detected only once. J is TRBJ2-2 and V is TRBV7-2, with D tentatively TRBD1 (6 bases). V was clipped by 4 bases and J by 5 bases, with 11 bases between them. Germline V CDR1 and CDR2: SGHTA, FQGNSA. The CDR3 extends over 14 amino acids. CDR3 sequence (DNA): TGTGCCAGCAGCTCACGGACAGATACCGGGGAGCTGTTTTTT. This sequence encodes CASSSRTDTGELFF.

This clonotype showed up just a few times. The chain couples TRBV2 to TRBJ2-7; the D gene is possibly TRBD2 (5 bases). The CDR3 has 13 residues. CDR1 is SNHLY and CDR2 is FYNNEI in the germline V gene. Between the trimmed V and J ends, which lost 6 bases and 3 bases, there was a span of 12 bases. The DNA of the CDR3 is TGTGCCAGCAGCGGGGTCCTTAACTACGAGCAGTACTTC. This sequence encodes CASSGVLNYEQYF.

This chain joins TRBV20-1 and TRBJ2-2; TRBD2 might be the D (5 bases). V shed 6 bases and J shed 4 bases, with 12 bases lying between them. The CDR3 is made up of 13 amino acids. Germline V gene data show CDR1 as DFQATT and CDR2 as SNEGSKA (reference sequence). The CDR3 DNA sequence: TGCAGTGCCCCCCGGGGTGTCACCGGGGAGCTGTTTTTT. Its translation: CSAPRGVTGELFF.

The V gene is TRBV6-6, the J gene TRBJ1-1; 11 bases are a match to TRBD1. Per germline, CDR1 MNHNY and CDR2 SVGAGI (reference sequence). The trim removed 5 bases at V and 8 bases at J, leaving 10 bases unmatched. This CDR3 region has 15 residues. This CDR3 is CASSPQDRGRREAFF. CDR3 bases: TGTGCCAGCAGTCCCCAGGACAGGGGGCGCAGGGAAGCTTTCTTT.

The chain joins TRBV7-8 to TRBJ1-1, with D possibly being TRBD1 (5 bases). The CDR3 is 21 residues long. Germline V CDR1 and CDR2: SGHVS, FQNEAQ. With 2 bases removed from V and 0 bases from J, the gap between germline ends came to 28 bases. The CDR3 region has the DNA TGTGCCAGCAGCTTATGGCGTAATATAAGAACAAGGGGACGGATGAACACTGAAGCTTTCTTT. Its translation is CASSLWRNIRTRGRMNTEAFF. Complete variable domain (other parts from reference TRBV7-8 and TRBJ1-1): GAGVSQSPRYKVAKRGQDVALRCDPISGHVSLFWYQQALGQGPEFLTYFQNEAQLDKSGLPSDRFFAERPEGSVSTLKIQRTQQEDSAVYLCASSLWRNIRTRGRMNTEAFFGQGTRLTVV.

The chain employs TRBV4-1 and TRBJ2-5; 12 bases line up with TRBD2. There are 20 residues in the CDR3. Germline V lookup: CDR1 MGHRA, CDR2 YSYEKL. With 0 bases clipped from V and 1 base from J, the junction kept 12 bases outside the gene matches. The CDR3 DNA reads as TGCGCCAGCAGCCAAGATCTCGCTAGCGGGGGGGCCGACCCCCAAGAGACCCAGTACTTC. Its translation: CASSQDLASGGADPQETQYF.

The V gene is TRBV27, the J gene TRBJ2-5; possible D gene TRBD2, 5 bases. Germline V gives CDR1 MNHEY, CDR2 SMNVEV (reference sequence). The length of the CDR3 is 12 residues. V lost 6 bases, J lost 6 bases, and 11 bases lay in between. The CDR3: CASSEGGKTQYF. Here the CDR3 DNA reads TGTGCCAGCAGCGAGGGTGGGAAGACCCAGTACTTC.

The chain joins TRBV4-3 to TRBJ2-2; TRBD2 matches at 14 bases. V lost 0 bases and J lost 1; bases outside the gene matches: 7. Germline CDR1 reads LGHNA; CDR2 reads YSLEER. This CDR3 has 20 amino acids. The DNA for the CDR3 is TGCGCCAGCAGCCAAGATGCAATCGGGACTAGCGGGGGGAACACCGGGGAGCTGTTTTTT. Its translation: CASSQDAIGTSGGNTGELFF.

This clonotype was picked up a small number of times. The chain joins TRBV11-2 to TRBJ1-6, with D hard to call. Looked up from germline, CDR1 is SGHAT and CDR2 is FQNNGV. The V and J ends lost 5 bases and 6 bases respectively, with 20 bases between them. The CDR3 is made up of 17 amino acids. The CDR3 nucleotides read TGTGCCAGCAGCGCCCGTCCGGGTCATCGGATTAATTCACCCCTCCACTTT. Amino acids: CASSARPGHRINSPLHF.

The chain recombines TRBV4-3 with TRBJ2-3; 10 nucleotides line up with TRBD2. The ends lost 4 bases at V and 6 bases at J; junction bases unmatched: 10. There are 16 residues in the CDR3. The germline CDR1 and CDR2 sequences are LGHNA and YSLEER. In DNA, the CDR3 is TGCGCCAGCAGCCCCCGGGGGCTAGCGGGGGCGGATACGCAGTATTTT. This gives the protein CASSPRGLAGADTQYF.

The chain joins TRBV4-3 to TRBJ1-3; D not resolved. Per the germline V gene, CDR1 is LGHNA and CDR2 is YSLEER. V was pared by 5 bases and J by 2 bases, with 10 bases between. The CDR3 is 14 amino acids. CDR3 in amino acids: CASSAGGTGNTIYF. The CDR3 region has the DNA TGCGCCAGCAGCGCCGGAGGGACTGGAAACACCATATATTTT.

The chain combines TRBV20-1 with TRBJ2-6; the D call may be TRBD1 or TRBD2 (5 bases each). CDR1 is DFQATT, CDR2 SNEGSKA, per germline (reference sequence). Trimming stripped 5 bases from V and 7 bases from J, with 9 bases between. This CDR3 comprises 12 residues. In DNA, the CDR3 is TGCAGTGCTGCCGGGACCGCCAACGTCCTGACTTTC. Its protein is CSAAGTANVLTF.